A single sample gave rise to the 10 T cell receptor beta chains below, sequenced in a study of regulatory T cells in long-lasting Graves disease. Relying on iRepertoire HTBI primers and Arm-PCR of CDR3 regions, the team built TCR beta libraries. TCRdb independently ran MiXCR on the multiplex PCR reads; one entry per CDR3 protein. This sample has 450,000 to 600,000 distinct CDR3 sequences, with roughly 13% found just once. This sample's time point: newly diagnosed GD, antithyroid drugs for less than 3 months. RNA isolated from PBMCs was used to make the TCR library. These data were also reused for a study on T cells in Graves' hyperthyroidism and ophthalmopathy.

The sequences come from peripheral blood mononuclear cells (PBMCs), collected at new diagnosis, from a patient treated with antithyroid drugs. The receptor set was obtained from a man aged 30-40 years with Graves disease.

This clonotype came up a few times. The chain joins TRBV27 to TRBJ2-2; tentatively, D is TRBD2 (6 bases). The germline V and J ends were trimmed by 4 bases and 8 bases, with 8 bases remaining between them. CDR3 length: 12 amino acids. CDR1 and CDR2 (germline): MNHEY, SMNVEV (reference sequence). The CDR3 protein is CASSSGLGELFF. CDR3 coding DNA: TGTGCCAGCAGTTCTGGACTAGGGGAGCTGTTTTTT.

In this sample, this clonotype turned up many times. This chain links TRBV30 with TRBJ1-4; D gene uncertain. This CDR3 comprises 16 residues. Germline CDR1 is GTSNPN and CDR2 is SVGIG (reference sequence). V was pared by 0 bases and J by 0 bases, with 11 bases between. Here the CDR3 DNA reads TGTGCCTGGAGTGTACCGCCCCTCACAACTAATGAAAAACTGTTTTTT. Protein sequence: CAWSVPPLTTNEKLFF.

In this sample, this clonotype turned up many times. The chain is built from TRBV6-1 and TRBJ2-7, with D perhaps matching TRBD1 (6 bases). The CDR3 runs to 13 residues. Trimming removed 1 base at V and 2 bases at J, with 6 bases between. CDR1 and CDR2 (germline): MNHNS, SASEGT. CDR3 loop: CASSEDRAYEQYF. CDR3 nucleotides: TGTGCCAGCAGTGAAGACAGGGCCTACGAGCAGTACTTC.

V gene TRBV4-1 combines with J gene TRBJ2-3; 8 bases fit TRBD2. The CDR3 has 15 amino acids. The V gene end was trimmed by 0 bases and the J gene end by 7 bases; junction bases not matched to a gene: 6. The germline gives CDR1 MGHRA, CDR2 YSYEKL. DNA of the CDR3: TGCGCCAGCAGCCAAGACAGCGGGAGTACCAATACGCAGTATTTT. This encodes CASSQDSGSTNTQYF.

This clonotype was observed many times. The genes are TRBV2 and TRBJ2-7; maybe TRBD1 (5 bases). The CDR3 loop spans 12 amino acids. Trimming pared 8 bases from V and 6 bases from J, leaving 14 bases between. Germline V CDR1 and CDR2: SNHLY, FYNNEI. The CDR3 sequence: CASLQVPFEQYF. CDR3 DNA sequence: TGTGCCAGCTTACAGGTACCCTTCGAGCAGTACTTC.

This clonotype was counted ten times or more. The J gene is TRBJ2-3, the V gene TRBV12-3 or TRBV12-4; 7 positions match TRBD2. The V and J ends lost 5 bases and 4 bases, in that order; junction bases with no gene match: 6. This CDR3 region has 14 residues. CDR3 sequence reads: CASSDPGGPDTQYF. In DNA, the CDR3 is TGTGCCAGCAGTGACCCGGGAGGCCCAGATACGCAGTATTTT.

This clonotype has at least ten counts. A read error may produce the germline difference seen at one junction end. The chain employs TRBV5-1 and TRBJ1-5; D is unresolved. In germline, CDR1 is SGHRS, CDR2 YFSETQ. CDR3 length: 17 residues. CDR3 nucleotides: TGTGCCAGCAGCTTGGGGTGGCGGGCGTTGAGCAATCAGCCCCAGCATTTT. Protein: CASSLGWRALSNQPQHF.

This clonotype was detected only a few times. V and J are TRBV19 and TRBJ2-4; 9 bases are a match to TRBD1. V lost 7 bases, J lost 6 bases, and 13 bases stayed unmatched. Germline CDR1 LNHDA, CDR2 SQIVND (reference sequence). The CDR3 totals 16 residues. The CDR3 sequence: CASTDRDRDWRNIQYF. CDR3 in DNA: TGTGCCAGTACGGACCGGGACAGGGATTGGAGAAACATTCAGTACTTC.

This clonotype was detected ten times or more. Here the CDR3 reads CASSPGQQNEQFF. The DNA for the CDR3 is TGTGCCAGCTCACCAGGACAGCAGAATGAGCAGTTCTTC. J is TRBJ2-1 and V is TRBV18; D is possibly TRBD1 (6 bases). The CDR3 totals 13 residues. Germline-derived CDR1 and CDR2 are KGHSH and LQKENI. Trimming stripped 2 bases from V and 7 bases from J, with 9 bases between.

This clonotype was picked up many times. The chain is built from TRBV10-3 and TRBJ2-2; 10 bases match TRBD2. The CDR3 loop spans 17 amino acids. V dropped 2 bases and J dropped 4; count of bases not matched to a gene: 7. The germline V gene has CDR1 ENHRY and CDR2 SYGVKD. CDR3: CAISEPRASGGTGELFF. CDR3 bases: TGTGCCATCAGTGAGCCTCGGGCTAGCGGGGGCACCGGGGAGCTGTTTTTT.